This T cell receptor (beta chain) emerged from a study of shared T cell receptors in the human thymus. In germline, CDR1 is SEHNR, CDR2 FQNEAQ (reference sequence). Trimming shortened V by 5 bases and J by 3 bases, and 2 bases separated the two germline ends. This CDR3 has 11 residues. Repertoires were generated with immunoSEQ multiplex PCR, while TCRdb's copy carries only in-frame clones and drops some. The sample shows 63,000 or so clones, 90% to 95% of them seen only once. Material: thymocytes. This sequence originates from a human donor. The chain has TRBV7-9 and TRBJ1-3, with D unresolved. CDR3 loop: CASSLGNTIYF. CDR3 nucleotide sequence: TGTGCCAGCAGCCTTGGAAACACCATATATTTT.